Presented here are 11 T cell receptor beta chains from one specimen sequenced in a study of blood T cell repertoires in COVID-19. The table came from immunoSEQ multiplex PCR; TCRdb's copy has only in-frame clones and leaves some out. Of fewer than 400,000 clones listed, 80% to 90% were seen once; the top ten hold about 5%. Sample: PBMCs or T cells enriched from blood (not recorded which). All receptors derive from a man between 25 and 39 years old who had recovered from COVID-19.

The chain couples TRBV7-9 to TRBJ2-7; D possibly corresponds to TRBD1 (6 bases). The V and J ends lost 5 bases and 2 bases respectively, with 19 bases between them. The CDR3 runs 16 residues. Looked up from germline, CDR1 is SEHNR and CDR2 is FQNEAQ (reference sequence). The CDR3 loop is CASSPQGTPDAYEQYF. Here the CDR3 DNA reads TGTGCCAGCAGCCCCCAAGGGACACCGGATGCCTACGAGCAGTACTTC.

This chain connects TRBV5-4 to TRBJ2-3, with 7 bases lining up with TRBD2. CDR3 length: 15 residues. The trim removed 4 bases at V and 0 bases at J, leaving 5 bases unmatched. Looked up from germline, CDR1 is SGHNT and CDR2 is YYREEE (reference sequence). CDR3 DNA: TGTGCCAGCAGCCCAGCGGGGCCGAGCACAGATACGCAGTATTTT. This sequence encodes CASSPAGPSTDTQYF. Based on the CDR3 plus reference TRBV5-4 and TRBJ2-3, the full variable domain is ETGVTQSPTHLIKTRGQQVTLRCSSQSGHNTVSWYQQALGQGPQFIFQYYREEENGRGNFPPRFSGLQFPNYSSELNVNALELDDSALYLCASSPAGPSTDTQYFGPGTRLTVL.

This clone is a singleton in its sample. The chain employs TRBV20-1 and TRBJ2-3, with 12 bases identical to TRBD2. J lost 1 base, V lost 3 bases, and 8 bases had no gene match. Germline loops: CDR1 DFQATT, CDR2 SNEGSKA (reference sequence). The CDR3 consists of 17 residues. The CDR3 here is CSASRTSGVTGTDTQYF. The CDR3 region has the DNA TGCAGTGCTAGTAGGACTAGCGGGGTCACGGGCACAGATACGCAGTATTTT.

The chain couples TRBV10-1 to TRBJ1-5; a weak D match, TRBD1 (5 bases). The V end was cut by 2 bases, the J end by 7 bases, with 12 bases between. The CDR3 is made up of 14 amino acids. The germline V gene encodes CDR1 WNHNN and CDR2 SYGVQD (reference sequence). CDR3 nucleotide sequence: TGCGCCAGCAGTGAGGCTCAGGGAGGCCAGCCCCAGCATTTT. Translation: CASSEAQGGQPQHF.

The chain links TRBV28 to TRBJ1-2; 7 nucleotides align to TRBD1. Germline loops: CDR1 MDHEN, CDR2 SYDVKM. After removal of 6 bases from V and 9 bases from J, the junction contained 13 bases not matched to a gene. The CDR3 runs 14 residues. CDR3 sequence reads: CASSLGTVVVRYTF. In DNA form, the CDR3 reads TGTGCCAGCAGCTTAGGGACAGTCGTTGTTCGCTACACCTTC.

The CDR3 nucleotides read TGTGCCAGCAGTTTATGGGGGCGGAACACTGAAGCTTTCTTT. It encodes CASSLWGRNTEAFF. The V and J genes are TRBV27 and TRBJ1-1; TRBD1 might be the D (6 bases). Germline V gene sequence: CDR1 MNHEY, CDR2 SMNVEV (reference sequence). The CDR3 runs to 14 residues. Trimming took 1 base from V and 1 from J, leaving 7 bases between them.

J is TRBJ2-3 and V is TRBV5-6, with 8 bases aligning to TRBD1. The CDR3 length is 16 residues. The V gene end was trimmed by 0 bases and the J gene end by 4 bases; junction bases not matched to a gene: 7. Germline V gene lookup returns CDR1 SGHDT and CDR2 YYEEEE. The CDR3 loop is CASSLETGVFADTQYF. The CDR3 DNA reads as TGTGCCAGCAGCTTGGAGACAGGGGTTTTCGCAGATACGCAGTATTTT. The variable domain in full, completed from reference TRBV5-6 and TRBJ2-3, reads DAGVTQSPTHLIKTRGQQVTLRCSPKSGHDTVSWYQQALGQGPQFIFQYYEEEERQRGNFPDRFSGHQFPNYSSELNVNALLLGDSALYLCASSLETGVFADTQYFGPGTRLTVL.

A few counts support this clone. This chain joins TRBV10-3 and TRBJ1-2; the D is unclear. Trimming cost V 6 bases and J 4 bases, with 9 bases left between them. Per germline, CDR1 ENHRY and CDR2 SYGVKD. There are 12 residues in the CDR3. The CDR3 nucleotides are TGTGCCATCAGCACCGGGAGCTATGGCTACACCTTC. This encodes CAISTGSYGYTF.

The rearrangement links TRBV7-8 to TRBJ1-4; 8 nucleotides line up with TRBD1. V lost 5 bases to trimming and J lost 5 bases; unmatched junction nucleotides: 10. The CDR3 spans 16 residues. The V gene's germline CDR1 is SGHVS and CDR2 FQNEAQ. The CDR3 reads CASSRSGQVSNEKLFF. The DNA of the CDR3 is TGTGCCAGCAGCCGTTCGGGACAGGTTTCAAATGAAAAACTGTTTTTT.

The J gene is TRBJ1-1, the V gene TRBV27; tentative D call: TRBD1 (5 bases). The CDR3 totals 13 residues. The germline V gene encodes CDR1 MNHEY and CDR2 SMNVEV (reference sequence). Trimming removed 2 bases from V and 9 bases from J, with 13 bases in between. CDR3 DNA sequence: TGTGCCAGCAGTTTAGGGGCGGCAGCAAAAGCTTTCTTT. This sequence encodes CASSLGAAAKAFF.

A note on this clone: Other DNA sequences in this specimen translate into the identical CDR3. This chain uses TRBV30 with TRBJ1-5, with unresolved D. The germline V gene has CDR1 GTSNPN and CDR2 SVGIG (reference sequence). CDR3 length equals 13 residues. The V gene lost 0 bases and the J gene lost 5 bases, with 8 bases spanning the gap. The CDR3: CAWSVRGYQPQHF. CDR3 coding DNA: TGTGCCTGGAGTGTACGGGGTTATCAGCCCCAGCATTTT.